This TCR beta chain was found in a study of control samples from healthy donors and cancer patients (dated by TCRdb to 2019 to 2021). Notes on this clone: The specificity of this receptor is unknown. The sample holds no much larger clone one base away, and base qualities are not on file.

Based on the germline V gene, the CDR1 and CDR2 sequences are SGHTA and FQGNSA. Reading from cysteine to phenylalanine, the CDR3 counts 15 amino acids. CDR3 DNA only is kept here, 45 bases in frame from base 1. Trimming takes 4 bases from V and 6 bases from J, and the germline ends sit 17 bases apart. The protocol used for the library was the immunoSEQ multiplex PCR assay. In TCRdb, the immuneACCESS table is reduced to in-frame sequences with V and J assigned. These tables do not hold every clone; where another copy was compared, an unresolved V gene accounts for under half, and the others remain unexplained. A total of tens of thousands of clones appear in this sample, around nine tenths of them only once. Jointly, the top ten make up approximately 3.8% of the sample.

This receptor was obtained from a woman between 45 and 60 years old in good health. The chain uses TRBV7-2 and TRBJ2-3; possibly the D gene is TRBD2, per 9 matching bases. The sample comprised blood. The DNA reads TGTGCCAGCAGCTCGGAGCGGGGGGACAGGGATACGCAGTATTTT. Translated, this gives CASSSERGDRDTQYF.